This T cell receptor (beta chain) was identified during a study of OX40 agonist ivuxolimab in advanced cancers. At cycle 4 day 1, cycle 7 day 1, and baseline, blood was sampled. The table came from immunoSEQ multiplex PCR; TCRdb's copy has only in-frame clones and leaves some out. The sample carries 30,000 to 40,000 clones, around four fifths recorded once. The CDR3 totals 17 residues. Germline-derived CDR1 and CDR2 are MNHNS and SASEGT. The V and J ends lost 4 bases and 0 bases, in that order; junction bases with no gene match: 6. Study-level results: In the 0.1-3.0 mg/kg groups, partial responders showed among the lowest expansion. At 0.1 to 3.0 mg/kg, clonal expansion of CD4+ and CD8+ blood T cells had occurred by week 6.

As regards this clone: Its antigen is still unknown.

This chain uses TRBV6-1 with TRBJ2-3; 11 nucleotides align to TRBD2. The sequence derives from an adult with an advanced solid tumor such as melanoma, head and neck, liver or kidney cancer. Sequencing used CD4+ or CD8+ T cells sorted from blood, obtained in a trial of the OX40 agonist ivuxolimab. The CDR3 here is CASSGLAGGQSTDTQYF. The CDR3, as DNA: TGTGCCAGCAGTGGGCTAGCGGGAGGCCAAAGCACAGATACGCAGTATTTT.